These 18 T cell receptor beta chains share one sample of origin, sequenced in a study of T cells in localized non-small cell lung cancer. TCRdb's table, derived via immunoSEQ multiplex PCR, lists solely in-frame clones and lacks some. The table shows some 82,000 clones, with about three quarters occurring only once. Here the sequenced sample was PBMCs, taken before any cancer treatment. Receptors were obtained from a man aged 40 to 69 with stage II squamous cell lung carcinoma.

This clone was counted many times. The rearrangement links TRBV7-9 to TRBJ1-1; D uncertain. The CDR3 runs 13 residues. Trimming removed 4 bases from V and 3 bases from J, with 9 bases in between. The germline V gene has CDR1 SEHNR and CDR2 FQNEAQ (reference sequence). Here the CDR3 reads CASSSMKDTEAFF. Written as DNA, the CDR3 is TGTGCCAGCAGCTCAATGAAGGACACTGAAGCTTTCTTT.

The table lists this clone with a count of one. The chain couples TRBV5-4 to TRBJ2-5; 11 positions agree with TRBD2. The trim removed 4 bases at V and 0 bases at J, leaving 2 bases unmatched. The CDR3 spans 15 residues. Germline-derived CDR1 and CDR2 are SGHNT and YYREEE (reference sequence). The CDR3 DNA reads TGTGCCAGCAGCCTAGCGGGGGGCCACCAAGAGACCCAGTACTTC. Its translation is CASSLAGGHQETQYF.

The chain combines TRBV27 with TRBJ2-3; TRBD1 aligns across 7 bases. The CDR3 loop spans 15 amino acids. CDR1 and CDR2 (germline): MNHEY, SMNVEV (reference sequence). V lost 5 bases and J lost 10; bases outside the gene matches: 15. CDR3 protein: CASSEPTGPGWAQYF. Here the CDR3 DNA reads TGTGCCAGCAGTGAGCCGACAGGGCCAGGGTGGGCGCAGTATTTT.

The V gene is TRBV10-3, the J gene TRBJ1-1; 8 nucleotides agree with TRBD1. Germline CDR1 reads ENHRY; CDR2 reads SYGVKD. This CDR3 spans 15 amino acids. The V gene end was trimmed by 3 bases and the J gene end by 1 base; junction bases not matched to a gene: 4. CDR3 sequence (DNA): TGTGCCATCAGTGAAGGACAGGGAGGGAACACTGAAGCTTTCTTT. Its protein is CAISEGQGGNTEAFF.

This chain joins TRBV4-3 and TRBJ2-5; TRBD1 agrees at 9 bases. The CDR3 is 15 amino acids. Germline V gene data show CDR1 as LGHNA and CDR2 as YSLEER. After removal of 4 bases from V and 4 bases from J, the junction contained 7 bases not matched to a gene. CDR3 coding DNA: TGCGCCAGCAGCCGAGTGGACAGGGGAAGAGAGACCCAGTACTTC. As protein: CASSRVDRGRETQYF.

The chain links TRBV19 to TRBJ1-5; D remains unclear. Germline CDR1 is LNHDA and CDR2 is SQIVND (reference sequence). The CDR3 length is 13 residues. Deletions cut 7 bases from V and 6 bases from J, with 13 bases between. Here the CDR3 DNA reads TGTGCCAGTACCCTGGCGGCGGGTCAGCCCCAGCATTTT. It encodes CASTLAAGQPQHF.

The rearrangement uses TRBV7-6 and TRBJ2-2; tentatively, D is TRBD1 (7 bases). The V end lost 5 bases, the J end lost 6 bases, and 19 bases lay between the germline ends. Germline CDR1 and CDR2: SGHVS and FNYEAQ. This CDR3 has 16 residues. CDR3: CASSGPTGEVAGELFF. CDR3 DNA sequence: TGTGCCAGCAGCGGGCCTACAGGGGAGGTGGCCGGGGAGCTGTTTTTT.

The rearrangement links TRBV7-2 to TRBJ1-2; D is ambiguous. This CDR3 comprises 12 residues. The germline V gene encodes CDR1 SGHTA and CDR2 FQGNSA. The V end was cut by 4 bases, the J end by 8 bases, with 11 bases between. CDR3 coding DNA: TGTGCCAGCAGCTCTAATAGGGTGGGCTACACCTTC. It translates to CASSSNRVGYTF.

The CDR3 spells CAWRELQGAPGNTIYF. DNA for the CDR3: TGTGCCTGGAGGGAGCTCCAGGGGGCGCCCGGAAACACCATATATTTT. The chain couples TRBV30 to TRBJ1-3; TRBD1 matches at 8 bases. The length of the CDR3 is 16 residues. V was pared by 3 bases and J by 4 bases, with 11 bases of the junction left unmatched. The germline V gene has CDR1 GTSNPN and CDR2 SVGIG (reference sequence).

The V and J genes are TRBV11-2 and TRBJ2-2, with TRBD2 as a possible D gene (5 bases). Germline V gene lookup returns CDR1 SGHAT and CDR2 FQNNGV. The CDR3 consists of 15 residues. Trimming cost V 1 base and J 8 bases, with 14 bases left between them. This chain's CDR3 is CASSLGLAAGGELFF. In nucleotides, the CDR3 is TGTGCCAGCAGCTTAGGGCTAGCAGCAGGTGGGGAGCTGTTTTTT.

This clone was detected only once. The chain joins TRBV7-2 to TRBJ2-7; 8 bases agree with TRBD1. The CDR3 extends over 15 amino acids. Germline CDR1 and CDR2: SGHTA and FQGNSA. V dropped 1 base and J dropped 2; count of bases not matched to a gene: 4. DNA of the CDR3: TGTGCCAGCAGCTTAGGGGGACAGGCGGCCTACGAGCAGTACTTC. Amino acids: CASSLGGQAAYEQYF.

The chain links TRBV5-5 to TRBJ1-1; D unresolved. Between the trimmed V and J ends, which lost 2 bases and 0 bases, there was a span of 11 bases. The CDR3 consists of 15 residues. The germline CDR1 and CDR2 sequences are SGHKS and YYEKEE (reference sequence). The CDR3 protein is CASSFGQRLNTEAFF. The CDR3 region has the DNA TGTGCCAGCAGCTTTGGCCAGCGCCTGAACACTGAAGCTTTCTTT.

V is TRBV5-4 and J is TRBJ2-7, with D tentatively TRBD1 (6 bases). This CDR3 has 14 amino acids. Germline CDR1 is SGHNT and CDR2 is YYREEE (reference sequence). The V end lost 0 bases, the J end lost 5 bases, and 12 bases lay between the germline ends. CDR3 in amino acids: CASSLDRDVNEQYF. CDR3 DNA sequence: TGTGCCAGCAGCTTGGACAGGGACGTAAACGAGCAGTACTTC.

V and J are TRBV5-6 and TRBJ1-2, with D possibly TRBD1 on 6 matching bases. CDR1 and CDR2 from the germline V gene are SGHDT and YYEEEE. V was clipped by 4 bases and J by 7 bases, with 17 bases between them. The CDR3 length is 14 residues. CDR3 DNA: TGTGCCAGCAGCCTCGAACTGGGGGCGCGTGGCTACACCTTC. Amino acids: CASSLELGARGYTF.

The J gene is TRBJ2-7, the V gene TRBV4-2; D remains ambiguous. Germline assignment: CDR1 LGHNA and CDR2 YNFKEQ. The length of the CDR3 is 14 residues. The ends were cut back, 0 bases at V and 1 base at J, with 7 bases in the middle. DNA for the CDR3: TGTGCCAGCAGCCAAGATCACGGTTCCTACGAGCAGTACTTC. Its translation is CASSQDHGSYEQYF.

J is TRBJ2-2 and V is TRBV11-2; 9 bases are shared with TRBD2. The CDR3 has 14 residues. Germline V lookup: CDR1 SGHAT, CDR2 FQNNGV. V shed 5 bases and J 5 bases; nucleotides not matched to a gene: 3. The CDR3 DNA is TGTGCCAGCAGCCTCAGCGGGAGGACCGGGGAGCTGTTTTTT. Protein sequence: CASSLSGRTGELFF.

The gene calls are TRBV28 and TRBJ2-1; 7 bases are a match to TRBD1. In germline, CDR1 is MDHEN, CDR2 SYDVKM. The V gene end was trimmed by 5 bases and the J gene end by 7 bases; junction bases not matched to a gene: 11. This CDR3 contains 15 residues. The CDR3 sequence is CASSARDSFPNEQFF. For the CDR3, the DNA is TGTGCCAGCAGTGCCCGGGACAGCTTTCCGAATGAGCAGTTCTTC.

The gene calls are TRBV6-1 and TRBJ2-1; a weak D match, TRBD2 (7 bases). V gave up 2 bases and J gave up 5 bases, with 28 bases separating them. Germline CDR1 MNHNS, CDR2 SASEGT. The CDR3 is 20 amino acids. CDR3 amino acids: CASSEHLSGGGPPRDNEQFF. CDR3 DNA sequence: TGTGCCAGCAGTGAACATCTTTCGGGCGGGGGCCCTCCCCGTGACAATGAGCAGTTCTTC.